The 9 T cell receptor beta chains below all came from one sample that was sequenced in a study of metastatic and nonmetastatic thyroid tumors. Using MiXCR, TCRdb reanalyzed the PCR reads. This sample has over 9,000 clones, with 35% to 45% found just once. The entire patient cohort was treatment-naive prior to thyroid surgery. The sample comprised tumor tissue. The receptors shown here come from a female donor with papillary thyroid cancer or a benign thyroid nodule (not recorded which). Some clones in this sample may be carry-over from other donors' samples.

This clone has only a few counts. The chain carries TRBV7-2 and TRBJ1-1; D is ambiguous. V lost 5 bases to trimming and J lost 8 bases, with 9 bases between them. CDR1 is SGHTA and CDR2 is FQGNSA in the germline V gene. The CDR3 spans 11 residues. The CDR3: CASSGSLEAFF. In nucleotides, the CDR3 is TGTGCCAGCAGCGGTAGTCTAGAAGCTTTCTTT.

V is TRBV3-1 and J is TRBJ2-3, with 8 bases lining up with TRBD2. Looked up from germline, CDR1 is LGHDT and CDR2 is YNNKEL (reference sequence). Losses at the gene ends were 4 bases for V and 2 bases for J; bases not matched to a gene: 5. The CDR3 has 15 amino acids. Here the CDR3 reads CASSLKRGNTDTQYF. The CDR3, as DNA: TGTGCCAGCAGCCTAAAGCGGGGGAACACAGATACGCAGTATTTT.

This clone rates as medium-sized. This specimen includes other DNA sequences encoding the same CDR3. The chain links TRBV6-1 to TRBJ1-5; TRBD1 aligns across 8 bases. The CDR3 is made up of 17 amino acids. Germline CDR1 MNHNS, CDR2 SASEGT. J was trimmed by 3 bases and V by 3 bases; bases with no gene match: 10. The CDR3 here is CASSESGGTGVNQPQHF. The DNA of the CDR3 is TGTGCCAGCAGTGAGAGCGGCGGGACAGGCGTCAATCAGCCCCAGCATTTT.

This clone was found a few times. CDR3 in amino acids: CASSYSRRTGELFF. CDR3 coding DNA: TGTGCCAGCAGTTACTCCAGGAGAACCGGGGAGCTGTTTTTT. This chain uses TRBV6-2 or TRBV6-3 with TRBJ2-2; D not resolved. The CDR3 extends over 14 amino acids. Trimming left V 0 bases short and J 5 bases short, with 7 bases between. Germline V gene sequence: CDR1 MNHEY, CDR2 SVGEGT.

In its sample, this clone ranks as medium-sized. The chain is built from TRBV2 and TRBJ1-2; tentatively, D is TRBD1 (6 bases). This CDR3 comprises 16 residues. The germline CDR1 and CDR2 sequences are SNHLY and FYNNEI. The V end lost 6 bases, the J end lost 4 bases, and 21 bases lay between the germline ends. The CDR3 coding sequence is TGTGCCAGCAGGAAACAAGCAGGGGCGAGCGCCTATGGCTACACCTTC. This encodes CASRKQAGASAYGYTF.

This clone was picked up a small number of times. V is TRBV27 and J is TRBJ1-4; the D is unclear. This CDR3 comprises 14 residues. Germline V gene sequence: CDR1 MNHEY, CDR2 SMNVEV (reference sequence). Deletions cut 5 bases from V and 8 bases from J, with 15 bases between. The CDR3 loop reads CASSNGGPGEKLFF. The CDR3, as DNA: TGTGCCAGCAGTAATGGAGGGCCGGGGGAAAAACTGTTTTTT. The full variable domain, its missing parts supplied by reference TRBV27 and TRBJ1-4, is EAQVTQNPRYLITVTGKKLTVTCSQNMNHEYMSWYRQDPGLGLRQIYYSMNVEVTDKGDVPEGYKVSRKEKRNFPLILESPSPNQTSLYFCASSNGGPGEKLFFGSGTQLSVL.

A few counts support this clone. The rearrangement joins TRBV10-1 to TRBJ2-7; 12 bases are shared with TRBD2. The V gene end was trimmed by 5 bases and the J gene end by 2 bases; junction bases not matched to a gene: 1. The germline V gene encodes CDR1 WNHNN and CDR2 SYGVQD (reference sequence). This CDR3 has 14 residues. Here the CDR3 reads CASSRLAGAYEQYF. CDR3 DNA sequence: TGCGCCAGCAGTCGACTAGCGGGGGCCTACGAGCAGTACTTC.

Many counts were recorded for this clone. The chain has TRBV19 and TRBJ1-1, with 7 bases matching TRBD1. Trimming took 7 bases from V and 8 from J; bases not matched to a gene: 7. CDR1 is LNHDA and CDR2 is SQIVND in the germline V gene (reference sequence). The CDR3 totals 12 residues. This CDR3 is CASISMGQEAFF. CDR3 nucleotides: TGTGCCAGTATAAGCATGGGACAGGAAGCTTTCTTT.

This clone was seen a few times. The genes are TRBV28 and TRBJ2-3; D not certain. V was shortened by 5 bases and J by 5 bases, with 2 bases between the two germline ends. Germline assignment: CDR1 MDHEN and CDR2 SYDVKM. The CDR3 contains 10 residues. The CDR3 reads CASSQDTQYF. The CDR3 DNA reads TGTGCCAGCAGTCAAGATACGCAGTATTTT.